The entry that follows covers one TCR beta chain sequence. In this sample, this clonotype turned up a few times. Its binding antigen is unknown. No base-level quality is on record; no much larger clone is a single base apart. Ficoll-Paque density gradient centrifugation was the method used to isolate PBMCs. The germline V gene (reference sequence) yields SGHNT for CDR1 and YYREEE for CDR2. Germline trimming: 2 bases from V, 0 bases from J; junction bases outside gene matches: 2. Taken from cysteine to phenylalanine, the CDR3 has 15 residues. Only the CDR3 portion is preserved as DNA: 45 bases, with reading frame beginning at the first base. This specimen belongs to a study of T-cell memory formation after mild COVID-19 (dated by TCRdb to 2020 to 2023). In terms of the full investigation: Most TCR sequence clusters were specific to one of the two donors. Longitudinal TCRalpha and TCRbeta repertoire sequencing tracked T-cell clones expanding and contracting after mild COVID-19 in a couple of donors. Two young, previously healthy adult volunteers made up the cohort, one male and one female.

General findings and caveats noted by the study authors: Clones that contracted from day 15 to 85 showed balanced CD4/CD8 phenotypes, whereas a second wave of clones that expanded from day 15 to 37 leaned towards CD4+. Contracting CD4+ clones were located mainly in the CM and EM memory subsets, whereas CD8+ clones were found to be enriched in EMRA. The second-wave clones that peaked on day 37 were not confirmed to be SARS-CoV-2 specific. The study covered only two mild cases, and larger cohorts including severe cases with pre-infection samples were considered necessary. Some responding clones were detected in pre-infection memory, suggesting pre-existing cross-reactive memory T cells joined the SARS-CoV-2 response.

Reads for this sample came from an Illumina NovaSeq 6000. TCRalpha and TCRbeta cDNA libraries were built by 5'RACE with constant-segment primers, adding sample barcodes and unique molecular identifiers. Trizol reagent was used to extract RNA from every sample. Library amplification was performed in two PCR steps, and a second sample barcode and Illumina TruSeq adapters were introduced in the second step. Libraries were sequenced on an Illumina NovaSeq with 2 x 150 bp paired-end reads. Per the source publication's procedure: Reads were demultiplexed and collapsed into UMI-guided consensus sequences with migec v1.2.7. Using mixcr v2.1.11, UMI consensuses were aligned to TRA and TRB V and J templates and then assembled into clonotypes. Clonotypes were classified as expanded or contracted when called significant by both edgeR and NoisET, with noise models trained on biological replicates. For edgeR calls, the cutoffs were a false discovery rate-adjusted p below 0.01 and a log2 fold-change threshold of 1. As an exploratory analysis of dynamics, max-normalized trajectories of the 1000 most abundant clonotypes were examined with PCA combined with hierarchical clustering. Separately sequenced CD4+ and CD8+ repertoires were used to assign a CD4 or CD8 phenotype to each responding clone. TCRdb reran the public reads through fastp at Q25 and MiXCR, keeping productive beta chains. Rows merge per CDR3 protein into single entries with the most common DNA and genes. The V and J calls and clone size come from TCRdb's table, not from the authors' own analysis. The sample data list 350,000 to 500,000 distinct CDR3 sequences, and about a sixth of these were observed just once. Of the sample, about 22% is held by the ten largest clones.

The chain employs TRBV5-4 and TRBJ2-1; 7 nucleotides in the junction match TRBD1. Input material: PBMCs or a T cell subset sorted from them (not recorded which). The sequence came from a man between 18 and 35 years old who had mild COVID-19 (a few samples of this study predate the infection). The sample titles of this study are shuffled in the database, so cell type and time point are left out; the donor was told from shared clones. The CDR3 region reads CASSFRQGSYNEQFF. The nucleotides are TGTGCCAGCAGCTTTAGACAGGGCTCCTACAATGAGCAGTTCTTC.